The 14 T cell receptor beta chains in this list originate from one sample, sequenced in a study of molecular identifiers for immune sequencing clone quantification. TCRdb recomputed calls from the PCR reads with MiXCR, one row per CDR3 protein. This table holds hundreds of thousands of distinct CDR3 sequences, 15% to 20% found once. Sequencing input: naive CD8+ T cells from blood, with Jurkat cell RNA spiked in. Indicated subset: FACS-sorted CD8+CD4-CCR7+CD45RA+ naive T cells. The receptors derive from a human donor in good health. Some libraries in this study had Jurkat cell RNA spiked in.

As regards this clonotype: A much larger clone differs from this one at a single base, so this may be a read error. Here the CDR3 reads CASSRDSREETQHF. Written as DNA, the CDR3 is TGTGCCAGCAGTCGCGACAGCCGAGAAGAGACCCAGCACTTC. This sequence joins TRBV7-2 and TRBJ2-5, with D possibly matching TRBD1 (5 bases). The CDR3 runs 14 residues. Germline V CDR1 and CDR2: SGHTA, FQGNSA.

V usage is TRBV7-2 and J usage is TRBJ2-7, with D possibly called TRBD1 or TRBD2 (5 bases each). V dropped 5 bases and J dropped 3 bases, with 23 bases sitting between them. The CDR3 runs 17 residues. Germline CDR1 reads SGHTA; CDR2 reads FQGNSA. The CDR3: CASSQAAGTWGYYEQYF. The CDR3 region has the DNA TGTGCCAGCAGCCAAGCGGCCGGGACCTGGGGGTACTACGAGCAGTACTTC.

The sample holds many counts of this clonotype. The chain uses TRBV27 and TRBJ2-7; possible D gene TRBD1, 5 bases. CDR3 size: 14 residues. The V gene lost 3 bases and the J gene lost 2 bases, with 11 bases spanning the gap. The germline V gene encodes CDR1 MNHEY and CDR2 SMNVEV (reference sequence). The CDR3 DNA follows: TGTGCCAGCAGTTTGAAGGGGTTCGCCTACGAGCAGTACTTC. Its protein is CASSLKGFAYEQYF.

This clonotype was seen repeatedly, ten times or more. The V and J genes are TRBV11-2 and TRBJ2-5, with 7 bases that match TRBD1. Per the germline V gene, CDR1 is SGHAT and CDR2 is FQNNGV. With V trimmed by 5 bases and J by 1 base, 10 bases remained unmatched. This CDR3 contains 16 residues. The CDR3 nucleotides are TGTGCCAGCAGCCCACGAAAGACAGGGACCCAAGAGACCCAGTACTTC. Its translation is CASSPRKTGTQETQYF.

In its sample, this clonotype was seen many times. The V gene is TRBV27, the J gene TRBJ2-7; D uncertain. CDR3 length equals 13 residues. Trimming stripped 5 bases from V and 5 bases from J, with 13 bases between. Germline V lookup: CDR1 MNHEY, CDR2 SMNVEV (reference sequence). The CDR3 DNA sequence: TGTGCCAGCAGTCGCATCTCGGGCGACGAGCAGTACTTC. Translated, it gives CASSRISGDEQYF.

The genes are TRBV19 and TRBJ2-7, with D possibly TRBD2 on 6 matching bases. CDR3 length equals 12 residues. Germline V gene lookup returns CDR1 LNHDA and CDR2 SQIVND (reference sequence). Between the trimmed V and J ends, which lost 9 bases and 1 base, there was a span of 10 bases. The CDR3 bases are TGTGCCAGCGCCGGGAGTTCCTACGAGCAGTACTTC. This translates into CASAGSSYEQYF. Full variable domain (missing parts from reference TRBV19 and TRBJ2-7): DGGITQSPKYLFRKEGQNVTLSCEQNLNHDAMYWYRQDPGQGLRLIYYSQIVNDFQKGDIAEGYSVSREKKESFPLTVTSAQKNPTAFYLCASAGSSYEQYFGPGTRLTVT.

The chain couples TRBV5-6 to TRBJ2-7, with D hard to call. The germline V gene has CDR1 SGHDT and CDR2 YYEEEE. V was clipped by 1 base and J by 6 bases, with 11 bases between them. The CDR3 spans 13 residues. For the CDR3, the DNA is TGTGCCAGCAGCTTGTGGGGTTCGGCCGAGCAGTACTTC. It translates to CASSLWGSAEQYF.

A word on this clonotype: A single base separates this from a much larger clone, so it may be a read error. CDR3 sequence reads: CATSRKTGELFF. The CDR3 DNA is TGTGCCACCAGCAGGAAAACCGGGGAGCTGTTTTTT. The chain couples TRBV15 to TRBJ2-2; D unclear. The length of the CDR3 is 12 residues. Germline V gives CDR1 LNHNV, CDR2 YYDKDF (reference sequence). Trimming shortened V by 3 bases and J by 5 bases, and 4 bases separated the two germline ends.

This chain uses TRBV11-2 with TRBJ2-5; 8 positions match TRBD2. CDR3 size: 14 residues. Germline CDR1 is SGHAT and CDR2 is FQNNGV. V was clipped by 4 bases and J by 3 bases; unmatched bases: 4. As DNA, the CDR3 is TGTGCCAGCAGCTCGGGGGGGAACGAAGAGACCCAGTACTTC. Protein: CASSSGGNEETQYF.

This sequence joins TRBV19 and TRBJ2-4; 11 nucleotides agree with TRBD1. Germline CDR1 reads LNHDA; CDR2 reads SQIVND (reference sequence). The trim removed 1 base at V and 0 bases at J, leaving 2 bases unmatched. The CDR3 contains 17 residues. CDR3 DNA sequence: TGTGCCAGTAGTATAGGGACAGGGGGCTTAGCCAAAAACATTCAGTACTTC. Protein: CASSIGTGGLAKNIQYF.

Many counts were recorded for this clonotype. The chain carries TRBV7-8 and TRBJ1-6; 9 positions match TRBD1. Losses at the gene ends were 4 bases for V and 10 bases for J; bases not matched to a gene: 11. Germline-derived CDR1 and CDR2 are SGHVS and FQNEAQ. The length of the CDR3 is 16 residues. CDR3 nucleotide sequence: TGTGCCAGCAGCTCCACCGGGACAGGGTCTAGATCACCCCTCCACTTT. Translating it yields CASSSTGTGSRSPLHF.

This clonotype was recorded a few times. The chain recombines TRBV4-3 with TRBJ2-7, with 7 bases identical to TRBD1. Germline V gene sequence: CDR1 LGHNA, CDR2 YSLEER. The J segment lost 7 bases and the V segment lost 0 bases, leaving 9 bases of the junction unmatched. The CDR3 length is 15 residues. CDR3 DNA: TGCGCCAGCAGCCAAGATCGGTCGGGACAGATGGAGCAGTACTTC. This gives the protein CASSQDRSGQMEQYF.

This clonotype was detected only a few times. This chain joins TRBV20-1 and TRBJ2-2; D is unclear. The CDR3 contains 12 residues. The V and J ends lost 6 bases and 5 bases respectively, with 10 bases between them. Germline values: CDR1 DFQATT, CDR2 SNEGSKA (reference sequence). In DNA form, the CDR3 reads TGCAGTGCAGGGCATCGAACCGGGGAGCTGTTTTTT. Protein product: CSAGHRTGELFF.

About this clonotype itself: With a much larger clone just one base away, this may be a read error. This sequence joins TRBV5-8 and TRBJ1-4; 7 bases line up with TRBD1. The CDR3 totals 18 residues. Trimming took 3 bases from V and 0 from J; bases not matched to a gene: 11. Germline CDR1 SGHTS, CDR2 YDEGEE. CDR3 region: CASSCGQDLVATNEKLFF. The CDR3 coding sequence is TGTGCCAGCAGCTGCGGACAGGACCTAGTTGCAACTAATGAAAAACTGTTTTTT.